The 13 T cell receptor beta chains below were found in one sample sequenced in a study of shared clonotypes between healthy human individuals. The assay was immunoSEQ multiplex PCR, and TCRdb's table has in-frame clones only and misses some. The profile covers about 460,000 clones, with roughly 80% appearing a single time and more than 10% taken by the ten largest. Sequencing was done on a sample of PBMCs. The receptors stem from a woman aged 35 to 49 in good health. Some clones in this sample may be carry-over from other donors' samples.

The chain employs TRBV7-8 and TRBJ2-5, with D hard to call. CDR3 size: 13 residues. Trimming removed 6 bases at V and 3 bases at J, with 11 bases between. Germline CDR1 and CDR2: SGHVS and FQNEAQ. The CDR3 bases are TGTGCCAGCAGGCGCCCGTTAGAAGAGACCCAGTACTTC. Protein product: CASRRPLEETQYF.

This clone appeared a few times. The chain is built from TRBV29-1 and TRBJ1-1, with D hard to call. Trimming cost V 4 bases and J 2 bases, with 8 bases left between them. The CDR3 extends over 12 amino acids. The germline V gene encodes CDR1 SQVTM and CDR2 ANQGSEA. CDR3 nucleotide sequence: TGCAGCGTTGTAGGGATTAACACTGAAGCTTTCTTT. Translated, it gives CSVVGINTEAFF. Based on the CDR3 plus reference TRBV29-1 and TRBJ1-1, the full variable domain is SAVISQKPSRDICQRGTSLTIQCQVDSQVTMMFWYRQQPGQSLTLIATANQGSEATYESGFVIDKFPISRPNLTFSTLTVSNMSPEDSSIYLCSVVGINTEAFFGQGTRLTVV.

This clone was detected only once. Distinct nucleotide sequences in the sample also encode this CDR3. The chain joins TRBV6-1 to TRBJ2-6; unclear D gene. Germline V gene data show CDR1 as MNHNS and CDR2 as SASEGT. This CDR3 comprises 14 residues. The germline V and J ends were trimmed by 1 base and 4 bases, with 5 bases remaining between them. CDR3 DNA: TGTGCCAGCAGTGAAGTATCCGGGGCCAACGTCCTGACTTTC. This translates into CASSEVSGANVLTF.

V and J are TRBV6-6 and TRBJ2-6; 7 positions agree with TRBD1. Looked up from germline, CDR1 is MNHNY and CDR2 is SVGAGI (reference sequence). The CDR3 loop spans 16 amino acids. With V trimmed by 6 bases and J by 2 bases, 7 bases remained unmatched. CDR3 in amino acids: CASRTDRAPGANVLTF. The DNA for the CDR3 is TGTGCCAGCAGAACCGACAGGGCCCCTGGGGCCAACGTCCTGACTTTC.

The chain carries TRBV11-2 and TRBJ2-7; 10 nucleotides line up with TRBD1. The V segment lost 5 bases and the J segment 5 bases; nucleotides outside the gene matches: 9. CDR1 and CDR2 (germline): SGHAT, FQNNGV. This CDR3 comprises 15 residues. CDR3 in DNA: TGTGCCAGCAGCCCGCTCGGGACAGGGGTACACGAGCAGTACTTC. This translates into CASSPLGTGVHEQYF.

This sequence joins TRBV7-3 and TRBJ2-3; 7 bases fit TRBD2. The V segment lost 5 bases and the J segment 1 base; nucleotides outside the gene matches: 12. This CDR3 has 17 amino acids. Germline lookup yields CDR1 SGHTA and CDR2 FQGTGA. The CDR3 sequence: CASSREGSVLGTDTQYF. In DNA form, the CDR3 reads TGTGCCAGCAGCAGGGAGGGTAGTGTCTTGGGCACAGATACGCAGTATTTT.

This sequence joins TRBV11-2 and TRBJ1-5; a weak D match, TRBD1 (5 bases). This CDR3 is 15 amino acids long. With 1 base removed from V and 0 bases from J, the gap between germline ends came to 7 bases. CDR1 SGHAT and CDR2 FQNNGV come from the germline V gene. DNA of the CDR3: TGTGCCAGCAGCTTAGGGAGGGGTAGCAATCAGCCCCAGCATTTT. Translation: CASSLGRGSNQPQHF.

Regarding this clone: It is likely a read error: a sequence one base away is far more abundant. The V call is TRBV7-2, the J call TRBJ2-3; TRBD2 matches at 14 bases. The V gene's germline CDR1 is SGHTA and CDR2 FQGNSA. The CDR3 contains 17 residues. CDR3 bases: TGTGCCAACAGCCATCGGACTAGCGGGAGGAACGCAGATACGCAGTATTTT. It codes for CANSHRTSGRNADTQYF.

V and J are TRBV7-2 and TRBJ2-4, with D perhaps TRBD2 (6 bases). The CDR3 consists of 19 residues. Trimming took off 3 bases at V and 1 base at J, with 22 bases between the two ends. Germline values: CDR1 SGHTA, CDR2 FQGNSA. CDR3 amino acids: CASSFSVGGIAAAKNIQYF. The CDR3 DNA is TGTGCCAGCAGCTTCTCAGTTGGGGGGATCGCAGCGGCCAAAAACATTCAGTACTTC.

On this clone itself: A read error likely explains this, since a far larger clone differs by one base. This CDR3 is missing its conserved last phenylalanine or tryptophan, likely due to a read error. V is TRBV20-1 and J is TRBJ2-7, with D perhaps TRBD2 (6 bases). Per germline, CDR1 DFQATT and CDR2 SNEGSKA (reference sequence). The CDR3 covers 11 residues. V dropped 3 bases and J dropped 3 bases, with 6 bases sitting between them. CDR3 protein: CSARDYYEQYL. CDR3 nucleotide sequence: TGCAGTGCTAGGGACTACTACGAGCAGTACCTC.

The chain employs TRBV7-6 and TRBJ1-1, with no clear D. Per the germline V gene, CDR1 is SGHVS and CDR2 is FNYEAQ. The CDR3 has 13 amino acids. Deletions cut 5 bases from V and 0 bases from J, with 7 bases between. CDR3 nucleotide sequence: TGTGCCAGCAGCCCCTATATGAACACTGAAGCTTTCTTT. Its protein product is CASSPYMNTEAFF.

The chain uses TRBV9 and TRBJ2-3, with 12 nucleotides matching TRBD2. CDR3 size: 17 residues. Germline V gene data show CDR1 as SGDLS and CDR2 as YYNGEE. With V trimmed by 3 bases and J by 6 bases, 11 bases remained unmatched. DNA for the CDR3: TGTGCCAGCAGCGCAACCCCCCGACTAGCGGGAGCTGATACGCAGTATTTT. Residues: CASSATPRLAGADTQYF.

This clone has only one observation. The V gene is TRBV28, the J gene TRBJ2-2; 16 positions agree with TRBD2. From germline, CDR1 is MDHEN and CDR2 SYDVKM. The CDR3 length is 18 residues. The junction had 11 bases not matched to a gene; V was cut back by 5 bases and J by 8 bases. CDR3 region: CASSLPRGTSGRAGELFF. CDR3 bases: TGTGCCAGCAGTCTCCCCAGAGGGACTAGCGGGAGGGCGGGGGAGCTGTTTTTT.